The TCR beta chain under discussion was sequenced for a study of CD8 T cells in Susac syndrome. Study results and limitations: A relatively small number of individuals underwent TCR sequencing and HLA analysis.

In the case of this clonotype: Its specificity is not known.

The CDR3 loop spans 12 amino acids. V lost 3 bases and J lost 6, with 8 bases in between. Germline values: CDR1 ENHRY, CDR2 SYGVKD. The RNA input was about 0.45 to 1 ug, and it was reverse transcribed with random hexamers. Amplification of TCR beta CDR3 by immunoSEQ multiplex PCR spanned 54 Vbeta and 13 Jbeta. MiXCR, applied by TCRdb to the immunoSEQ multiplex PCR reads, yields one record per CDR3 protein. The data contain around 200,000 distinct CDR3 sequences, roughly 90% of them seen just once; the ten biggest clones take up about 0.12%. The multiple sclerosis control group consisted of treatment-naive patients whose relapsing-remitting disease, which was either stable or active, fulfilled revised McDonald criteria. The CD8+ and CD4+ T cells were isolated magnetically using a negative isolation approach, whereas the TEMRA cells were enriched by FACS.

The chain combines TRBV10-3 with TRBJ1-1; D call uncertain. The receptor's source is a human donor with multiple sclerosis. The sample taken for sequencing was CD8+ T cells from PBMCs. The CDR3 sequence is CAISDGKSEAFF. DNA for the CDR3: TGTGCCATCAGTGACGGGAAATCTGAAGCTTTCTTT.